The 17 T cell receptor beta chains below come from one sample, sequenced in a study of blood T cell repertoires in COVID-19. Only in-frame clones appear in the TCRdb table, and some are missing; sequencing was by immunoSEQ multiplex PCR. The sample lists about 170,000 clones; about 91% were seen once. The sample consisted of peripheral blood. These receptors all come from a woman in her fifties or sixties with acute or convalescent COVID-19.

This sequence joins TRBV12-3 or TRBV12-4 and TRBJ2-7, with TRBD1 as a possible D gene (5 bases). Trimming took 6 bases from V and 2 from J, leaving 8 bases between them. There are 12 residues in the CDR3. The CDR3 sequence: CASSSGPYEQYF. The CDR3 nucleotides are TGTGCCAGCAGCTCAGGGCCCTACGAGCAGTACTTC.

This chain links TRBV10-3 with TRBJ2-1; TRBD2 might be the D (6 bases). The CDR3 totals 14 residues. Trimming cost V 6 bases and J 6 bases, with 15 bases left between them. CDR1 is ENHRY, CDR2 SYGVKD, per germline. Written as DNA, the CDR3 is TGTGCCATCAGATCGGGGGATTTTGTCAATGAGCAGTTCTTC. Its translation: CAIRSGDFVNEQFF.

The V call is TRBV11-3, the J call TRBJ2-2; D unclear. Germline CDR1 SGHNT, CDR2 YENEEA. CDR3 length equals 14 residues. The V end was cut by 1 base, the J end by 3 bases, with 6 bases between. The CDR3 DNA reads as TGTGCCAGCAGCTTAGGGCAGTACACCGGGGAGCTGTTTTTT. Protein product: CASSLGQYTGELFF.

The J gene is TRBJ1-2, the V gene TRBV7-9, with D uncertain. The V end lost 4 bases, the J end lost 7 bases, and 13 bases lay between the germline ends. Germline V gives CDR1 SEHNR, CDR2 FQNEAQ (reference sequence). This CDR3 comprises 13 residues. This CDR3 is CASSSAPGGGYTF. CDR3 DNA: TGTGCCAGCAGCTCTGCCCCAGGAGGTGGCTACACCTTC.

The genes are TRBV5-1 and TRBJ2-5, with D perhaps TRBD2 (5 bases). This CDR3 spans 15 amino acids. Germline lookup yields CDR1 SGHRS and CDR2 YFSETQ. V was pared by 4 bases and J by 4 bases, with 17 bases between. The CDR3 spells CASSMEVSAGETQYF. The CDR3 DNA sequence: TGCGCCAGCAGCATGGAAGTCAGCGCGGGAGAGACCCAGTACTTC.

This clone was seen just once. The CDR3 region has the DNA TGTGCCAGCAGCTTCTCAGGGCTTAATGAAAAACTGTTTTTT. This sequence encodes CASSFSGLNEKLFF. This chain uses TRBV11-3 with TRBJ1-4; D may be TRBD1 (5 bases). Germline V gives CDR1 SGHNT, CDR2 YENEEA. The CDR3 has 14 amino acids. The V gene lost 3 bases and the J gene lost 4 bases, with 9 bases spanning the gap.

This clone was detected a few times. The V gene is TRBV2, the J gene TRBJ1-6, with 10 bases matching TRBD1. Germline-derived CDR1 and CDR2 are SNHLY and FYNNEI. V lost 7 bases, J lost 10 bases, and 7 bases stayed unmatched. The CDR3 is 14 amino acids. The CDR3 sequence: CASMAGQGLSPLHF. The CDR3 bases are TGTGCCAGCATGGCGGGACAGGGGCTCTCACCCCTCCACTTT.

Only one count was recorded for this clone. This rearrangement joins TRBV20-1 to TRBJ2-3; D perhaps matches TRBD1 (5 bases). The germline V gene encodes CDR1 DFQATT and CDR2 SNEGSKA (reference sequence). Trimming left V 5 bases short and J 5 bases short, with 8 bases between. There are 11 residues in the CDR3. The CDR3 spells CSALRGDTQYF. In DNA form, the CDR3 reads TGCAGTGCTTTAAGGGGAGATACGCAGTATTTT.

V gene TRBV27 combines with J gene TRBJ2-1; 11 bases fit TRBD2. The CDR3 is 15 residues long. Germline V lookup: CDR1 MNHEY, CDR2 SMNVEV (reference sequence). The V segment lost 4 bases and the J segment 5 bases; nucleotides outside the gene matches: 4. CDR3 in amino acids: CASSSVAGGNNEQFF. The DNA of the CDR3 is TGTGCCAGCAGTTCGGTAGCGGGAGGGAACAATGAGCAGTTCTTC.

The chain recombines TRBV19 with TRBJ2-2; D is possibly TRBD1 (6 bases). The CDR3 covers 17 residues. Germline CDR1 LNHDA, CDR2 SQIVND (reference sequence). V was clipped by 3 bases and J by 5 bases, with 19 bases between them. The CDR3 DNA sequence: TGTGCCAGTAGTATTTCCCATGTCAGGGGTAGGACCGGGGAGCTGTTTTTT. Its protein is CASSISHVRGRTGELFF.

The gene calls are TRBV4-2 and TRBJ1-6, with D tentatively TRBD1 (5 bases). V was clipped by 2 bases and J by 4 bases, with 6 bases between them. The germline V gene encodes CDR1 LGHNA and CDR2 YNFKEQ. This CDR3 has 14 amino acids. CDR3 residues: CASSQSGYNSPLHF. CDR3 nucleotide sequence: TGTGCCAGCAGCCAATCAGGGTATAATTCACCCCTCCACTTT.

This clone was detected only a few times. The chain couples TRBV19 to TRBJ1-4; no firm D call. Trimming cost V 2 bases and J 8 bases, with 12 bases left between them. The CDR3 covers 14 residues. Germline CDR1 LNHDA, CDR2 SQIVND (reference sequence). This chain's CDR3 is CASSIPQEGEKLFF. Written as DNA, the CDR3 is TGTGCCAGTAGTATACCGCAGGAAGGAGAAAAACTGTTTTTT.

The rearrangement links TRBV18 to TRBJ2-7; D is perhaps TRBD2 (7 bases). The CDR3 length is 14 residues. Trimming removed 2 bases from V and 6 bases from J, with 14 bases in between. The V gene's germline CDR1 is KGHSH and CDR2 LQKENI. The DNA of the CDR3 is TGTGCCAGCTCACCAACGGAGGGGGAGGGCGAGCAGTACTTC. Amino acids: CASSPTEGEGEQYF.

This sequence joins TRBV28 and TRBJ2-2, with TRBD1 as a possible D gene (6 bases). Germline loops: CDR1 MDHEN, CDR2 SYDVKM. Trimming stripped 5 bases from V and 5 bases from J, with 12 bases between. This CDR3 is built from 14 residues. The CDR3 DNA reads as TGTGCCAGCAGTGGGGGTACAGGGACCGGGGAGCTGTTTTTT. It codes for CASSGGTGTGELFF.

CDR3 nucleotide sequence: TGTGCCAGTAGGGTTTCCCGGGACACCAACCCCTGGGACTATGGCTACACCTTC. It is translated as CASRVSRDTNPWDYGYTF. The chain links TRBV19 to TRBJ1-2; D is possibly TRBD1 (6 bases). Trimming pared 6 bases from V and 3 bases from J, leaving 26 bases between. CDR3 length equals 18 residues. Per the germline V gene, CDR1 is LNHDA and CDR2 is SQIVND (reference sequence).

The chain is built from TRBV7-9 and TRBJ1-4, with D tentatively TRBD1 (5 bases). V gave up 1 base and J gave up 2 bases, with 14 bases separating them. The germline V gene encodes CDR1 SEHNR and CDR2 FQNEAQ (reference sequence). This CDR3 contains 17 residues. The CDR3 loop is CASSLGYNAGTNEKLFF. DNA of the CDR3: TGTGCCAGCAGCTTAGGTTATAATGCAGGGACTAATGAAAAACTGTTTTTT.

The V and J genes are TRBV6-5 and TRBJ2-1; D remains unclear. V gave up 6 bases and J gave up 2 bases, with 8 bases separating them. Germline V gives CDR1 MNHEY, CDR2 SVGAGI. The CDR3 extends over 13 amino acids. Written as DNA, the CDR3 is TGTGCCAGCAGCCTCGACACCTACAATGAGCAGTTCTTC. Amino acids: CASSLDTYNEQFF.